This TCR beta chain was recovered during a study of shared clonotypes between healthy human individuals. Study-level points and caveats: The low donor count limited represented genetic and exposure-history diversity.

Looked up from germline, CDR1 is KGHSH and CDR2 is LQKENI. The ends were cut back, 3 bases at V and 3 bases at J, with 12 bases in the middle. The CDR3 loop spans 15 amino acids. Clones were read by immunoSEQ multiplex PCR, and TCRdb kept only the in-frame ones, dropping some. The sample carries just over 2,000,000 clones, 90% to 95% recorded once. Regarding this clone: Its matching antigen is unknown.

The TCR was taken from a man between 18 and 29 years old in good health. The sequenced material came from naive CD4+ T cells sorted from blood. Regarding subset: CD45RA+ positively selected. This chain uses TRBV18 with TRBJ2-1; D perhaps matches TRBD1 (6 bases). CDR3 amino acids: CASSPGQGIYNEQFF. The CDR3 DNA reads as TGTGCCAGCTCACCCGGGCAGGGGATCTACAATGAGCAGTTCTTC. The variable domain in full, with the rest retrieved from reference TRBV18 and TRBJ2-1, is NAGVMQNPRHLVRRRGQEARLRCSPMKGHSHVYWYRQLPEEGLKFMVYLQKENIIDESGMPKERFSAEFPKEGPSILRIQQVVRGDSAAYFCASSPGQGIYNEQFFGPGTRLTVL.